The 21 T cell receptor beta chains below were found in one sample sequenced in a study of a mutant IDH1 vaccine in newly diagnosed glioma. No antigen has been assigned to these receptors. As for time point: week 23, last vaccination. Doses of 300 ug of mutant IDH1 20-mer peptide were given with topical imiquimod. Clones were sequenced by immunoSEQ multiplex PCR, and TCRdb holds only the in-frame ones, with some missing. The top ten hold 13% of the sample, which has about 60,000 clones, 84% seen once. Here the sequenced sample was PBMCs, taken from a glioma patient whose treatment included an IDH1 peptide vaccine. These receptors came from a man aged 18 to 30 with glioma.

The J gene is TRBJ1-1, the V gene TRBV5-5; 7 positions agree with TRBD1. The CDR3 length is 15 residues. CDR1 SGHKS and CDR2 YYEKEE come from the germline V gene (reference sequence). V lost 0 bases, J lost 4 bases, and 6 bases stayed unmatched. Here the CDR3 reads CASSLVGQGGTEAFF. CDR3 DNA sequence: TGTGCCAGCAGCTTGGTGGGCCAGGGGGGCACTGAAGCTTTCTTT.

The gene calls are TRBV6-1 and TRBJ2-5; D gene ambiguous. The germline V and J ends were trimmed by 5 bases and 1 base, with 14 bases remaining between them. The CDR3 spans 15 residues. Germline V gene data show CDR1 as MNHNS and CDR2 as SASEGT. CDR3 amino acids: CASSFLGGLQETQYF. The CDR3 nucleotides are TGTGCCAGCAGTTTTCTGGGCGGTCTCCAAGAGACCCAGTACTTC.

V and J are TRBV25-1 and TRBJ1-4; D remains unclear. CDR3 length: 15 amino acids. The V end lost 3 bases, the J end lost 3 bases, and 11 bases lay between the germline ends. The V gene's germline CDR1 is MGHDK and CDR2 SYGVNS. The CDR3: CASSDSRRPNEKLFF. The CDR3 bases are TGTGCCAGCAGTGATAGTAGGCGCCCTAATGAAAAACTGTTTTTT.

V and J are TRBV9 and TRBJ1-2; possibly TRBD1 for D (5 bases). The germline V gene has CDR1 SGDLS and CDR2 YYNGEE. The V and J ends lost 5 bases and 4 bases respectively, with 27 bases between them. CDR3 length: 18 residues. CDR3 DNA: TGTGCCAGCAGAGGTAGTCGTGGGCCCCCTCAGGGCGGCTATGGCTACACCTTC. Protein: CASRGSRGPPQGGYGYTF.

The genes are TRBV2 and TRBJ1-5; D is ambiguous. The CDR3 runs 16 residues. V lost 0 bases and J 0 bases, leaving 9 bases between the germline ends. CDR1 and CDR2 from the germline V gene are SNHLY and FYNNEI. CDR3 protein: CASSEARAGSNQPQHF. The CDR3 nucleotides read TGTGCCAGCAGTGAAGCGCGGGCCGGTAGCAATCAGCCCCAGCATTTT.

This clone was detected only a few times. V usage is TRBV15 and J usage is TRBJ1-1; D ambiguous. This CDR3 region has 13 residues. Germline assignment: CDR1 LNHNV and CDR2 YYDKDF (reference sequence). Trimming took off 3 bases at V and 5 bases at J, with 10 bases between the two ends. The CDR3 protein is CATSRVLGTEAFF. CDR3 sequence (DNA): TGTGCCACCAGCAGGGTTTTGGGGACTGAAGCTTTCTTT.

The chain employs TRBV2 and TRBJ1-2, with TRBD1 identical over 7 bases. Germline V gene data show CDR1 as SNHLY and CDR2 as FYNNEI. The V and J ends lost 6 bases and 4 bases, in that order; junction bases with no gene match: 8. This CDR3 comprises 14 residues. CDR3 residues: CASREPGQSYGYTF. CDR3 bases: TGTGCCAGCAGGGAGCCGGGACAGTCCTATGGCTACACCTTC.

This clone was counted once. The V call is TRBV5-1, the J call TRBJ2-7; D not resolved. Germline CDR1 reads SGHRS; CDR2 reads YFSETQ. The V end lost 1 base, the J end lost 5 bases, and 4 bases lay between the germline ends. This CDR3 is built from 11 residues. The CDR3 region has the DNA TGCGCCAGCAGCTTGTCCAACGAGCAGTACTTC. It yields the protein CASSLSNEQYF.

The chain joins TRBV27 to TRBJ2-7; the D call may be TRBD1 or TRBD2 (6 bases each). The CDR3 extends over 15 amino acids. V was clipped by 8 bases and J by 0 bases, with 17 bases between them. Germline V gene sequence: CDR1 MNHEY, CDR2 SMNVEV (reference sequence). The CDR3 region is CASRARGESSYEQYF. In DNA, the CDR3 is TGTGCCAGCCGGGCAAGGGGGGAGAGCTCCTACGAGCAGTACTTC.

The chain joins TRBV30 to TRBJ1-2; D gene uncertain. Trimming shortened V by 1 base and J by 4 bases, and 10 bases separated the two germline ends. This CDR3 spans 13 amino acids. CDR1 is GTSNPN, CDR2 SVGIG, per germline (reference sequence). CDR3 residues: CAWSEGARYGYTF. CDR3 coding DNA: TGTGCCTGGAGTGAAGGAGCGCGCTATGGCTACACCTTC.

The chain recombines TRBV5-6 with TRBJ1-1; no definite D call. Trimming cost V 1 base and J 4 bases, with 11 bases left between them. CDR1 and CDR2 from the germline V gene are SGHDT and YYEEEE. There are 14 residues in the CDR3. CDR3 DNA sequence: TGTGCCAGCAGCTTGTGGGGTGTTGGCACTGAAGCTTTCTTT. The encoded protein is CASSLWGVGTEAFF.

The V call is TRBV18, the J call TRBJ1-1; 7 bases fit TRBD1. The germline V gene has CDR1 KGHSH and CDR2 LQKENI. The length of the CDR3 is 16 residues. The V and J ends lost 4 bases and 6 bases, in that order; junction bases with no gene match: 14. In DNA, the CDR3 is TGTGCCAGCTCACGGTCCCTCGGACAGGTGGGCGCTGAAGCTTTCTTT. Amino acids: CASSRSLGQVGAEAFF. The full variable domain, rest sourced from reference TRBV18 and TRBJ1-1, is NAGVMQNPRHLVRRRGQEARLRCSPMKGHSHVYWYRQLPEEGLKFMVYLQKENIIDESGMPKERFSAEFPKEGPSILRIQQVVRGDSAAYFCASSRSLGQVGAEAFFGQGTRLTVV.

The gene calls are TRBV19 and TRBJ2-2; 8 bases map to TRBD2. Trimming cost V 6 bases and J 5 bases; bases outside gene matches: 8. The CDR3 loop spans 15 amino acids. Germline loops: CDR1 LNHDA, CDR2 SQIVND (reference sequence). CDR3 nucleotide sequence: TGTGCCAGTAGGCCCGGGACTAGAGGAACCGGGGAGCTGTTTTTT. It translates to CASRPGTRGTGELFF.

The chain recombines TRBV12-5 with TRBJ1-2; D ambiguous. V lost 1 base to trimming and J lost 4 bases, with 13 bases between them. This CDR3 has 15 amino acids. CDR1 and CDR2 from the germline V gene are LGHNT and FRNRAP. In nucleotides, the CDR3 is TGTGCTAGTGGTTTGGCCCACTTTGCGGGCTATGGCTACACCTTC. Translation gives CASGLAHFAGYGYTF.

This chain links TRBV9 with TRBJ1-2; D gene unclear. Trimming cost V 3 bases and J 4 bases, with 13 bases left between them. CDR1 and CDR2 from the germline V gene are SGDLS and YYNGEE. The CDR3 has 14 residues. The CDR3, as DNA: TGTGCCAGCAGCGCACAGCAGCTTGGCTATGGCTACACCTTC. Translated, it gives CASSAQQLGYGYTF.

The rearrangement links TRBV11-2 to TRBJ1-3, with TRBD1 identical over 7 bases. This CDR3 has 17 residues. Trimming removed 3 bases from V and 0 bases from J; junction bases left unmatched: 8. CDR1 SGHAT and CDR2 FQNNGV come from the germline V gene. CDR3 amino acids: CASSLGQPNFSGNTIYF. CDR3 sequence (DNA): TGTGCCAGCAGCTTGGGACAGCCAAATTTCTCTGGAAACACCATATATTTT. Based on the CDR3 plus reference TRBV11-2 and TRBJ1-3, the full variable domain is EAGVAQSPRYKIIEKRQSVAFWCNPISGHATLYWYQQILGQGPKLLIQFQNNGVVDDSQLPKDRFSAERLKGVDSTLKIQPAKLEDSAVYLCASSLGQPNFSGNTIYFGEGSWLTVV.

About this clone itself: Other nucleotide sequences in the sample specify the same CDR3. J is TRBJ2-5 and V is TRBV18; D remains ambiguous. The CDR3 length is 12 residues. Germline CDR1 is KGHSH and CDR2 is LQKENI. Trimming removed 3 bases from V and 5 bases from J, with 7 bases in between. The CDR3 DNA sequence: TGTGCCAGCTCACCTAATGGTGAGACCCAGTACTTC. This encodes CASSPNGETQYF. Filled out from reference TRBV18 and TRBJ2-5, the complete variable domain reads NAGVMQNPRHLVRRRGQEARLRCSPMKGHSHVYWYRQLPEEGLKFMVYLQKENIIDESGMPKERFSAEFPKEGPSILRIQQVVRGDSAAYFCASSPNGETQYFGPGTRLLVL.

The chain joins TRBV9 to TRBJ1-4, with D tentatively TRBD1 (5 bases). V was cut by 0 bases and J by 1 base, with 10 bases left in between. CDR3 length: 16 amino acids. CDR1 SGDLS and CDR2 YYNGEE come from the germline V gene. DNA for the CDR3: TGTGCCAGCAGCGTAGCTCCGAGGGGAACTAATGAAAAACTGTTTTTT. Encoded protein: CASSVAPRGTNEKLFF. Together with reference TRBV9 and TRBJ1-4, the CDR3 gives the full variable domain: DSGVTQTPKHLITATGQRVTLRCSPRSGDLSVYWYQQSLDQGLQFLIQYYNGEERAKGNILERFSAQQFPDLHSELNLSSLELGDSALYFCASSVAPRGTNEKLFFGSGTQLSVL.

The chain has TRBV12-5 and TRBJ1-1; no definite D call. Trimming took off 3 bases at V and 1 base at J, with 3 bases between the two ends. Germline V gene data show CDR1 as LGHNT and CDR2 as FRNRAP. CDR3 size: 12 residues. The CDR3 DNA reads as TGTGCTAGTGGTTTCGAGAACACTGAAGCTTTCTTT. Residues: CASGFENTEAFF.

V gene TRBV28 combines with J gene TRBJ1-1, with TRBD1 identical over 8 bases. The germline V gene has CDR1 MDHEN and CDR2 SYDVKM. The CDR3 is 18 residues long. Losses at the gene ends were 4 bases for V and 0 bases for J; bases not matched to a gene: 13. CDR3 residues: CASSWLTGDLGMNTEAFF. In nucleotides, the CDR3 is TGTGCCAGCAGTTGGCTGACAGGGGATCTGGGCATGAACACTGAAGCTTTCTTT.

The chain is built from TRBV19 and TRBJ1-1; D remains ambiguous. Germline CDR1 is LNHDA and CDR2 is SQIVND (reference sequence). Trimming took off 5 bases at V and 3 bases at J, with 19 bases between the two ends. This CDR3 is 16 amino acids long. For the CDR3, the DNA is TGTGCCAGTAGTGGGCACCCGGACGGTTGGGACACTGAAGCTTTCTTT. It specifies CASSGHPDGWDTEAFF.